The source of this T cell receptor beta chain is a study of blood T cell repertoires in COVID-19. On the study more broadly: Samples of COVID-19 (acute and convalescent) were obtained from the United States, Italy and Spain.

Germline assignment: CDR1 MGHDK and CDR2 SYGVNS. V gave up 5 bases and J gave up 3 bases, with 16 bases separating them. The length of the CDR3 is 16 residues. The authors' processing: Amplification of reference gene primers was used by the study to estimate nucleated cell counts. The protocol was immunoSEQ multiplex PCR, while the TCRdb copy is restricted to in-frame clones and leaves out a portion. That table furnishes V, J and clone size, whereas the DNA furnished D and trimming. The data contain nearly 350,000 clones, about four fifths of them singletons. The V call is TRBV25-1, the J call TRBJ1-4, with D perhaps TRBD1 (6 bases). Sequencing was performed on peripheral blood. The TCR was taken from a man aged 25-40 years with active or convalescent COVID-19. This CDR3 is CASSPLGGRANEKLFF. In DNA form, the CDR3 reads TGTGCCAGCAGTCCACTAGGGGGTCGAGCTAATGAAAAACTGTTTTTT.